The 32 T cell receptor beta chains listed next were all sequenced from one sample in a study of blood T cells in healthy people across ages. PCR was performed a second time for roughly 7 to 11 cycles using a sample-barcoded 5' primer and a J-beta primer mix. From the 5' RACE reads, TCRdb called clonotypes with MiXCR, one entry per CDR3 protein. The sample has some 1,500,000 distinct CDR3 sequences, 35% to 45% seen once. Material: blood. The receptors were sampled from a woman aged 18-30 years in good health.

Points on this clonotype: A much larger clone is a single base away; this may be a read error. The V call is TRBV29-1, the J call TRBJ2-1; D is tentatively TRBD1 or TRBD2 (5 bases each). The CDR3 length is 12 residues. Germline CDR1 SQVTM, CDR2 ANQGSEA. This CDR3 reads CSVDGALNVQFF. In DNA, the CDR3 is TGCAGCGTTGACGGGGCTCTCAATGTGCAGTTCTTC.

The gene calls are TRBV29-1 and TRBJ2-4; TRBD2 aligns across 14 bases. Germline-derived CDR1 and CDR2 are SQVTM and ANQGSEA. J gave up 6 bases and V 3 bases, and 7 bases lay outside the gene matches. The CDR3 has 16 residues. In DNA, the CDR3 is TGCAGCGTTGACGGGACTAGCGGGGGCATAGGAAACATTCAGTACTTC. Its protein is CSVDGTSGGIGNIQYF.

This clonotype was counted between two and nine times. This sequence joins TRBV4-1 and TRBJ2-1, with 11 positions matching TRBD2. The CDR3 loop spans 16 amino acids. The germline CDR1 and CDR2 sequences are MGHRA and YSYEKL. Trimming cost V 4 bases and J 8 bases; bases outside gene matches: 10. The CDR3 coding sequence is TGCGCCAGCAGCCGTCTTCTAGCGGGGGGTAGCGATGAGCAGTTCTTC. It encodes CASSRLLAGGSDEQFF.

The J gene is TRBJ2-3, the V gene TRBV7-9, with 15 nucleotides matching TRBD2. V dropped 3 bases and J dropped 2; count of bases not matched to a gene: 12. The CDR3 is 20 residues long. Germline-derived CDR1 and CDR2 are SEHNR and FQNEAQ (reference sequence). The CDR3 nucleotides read TGTGCCAGCAGCTTCCTAGGACTAGCGGGAGGGATGCAGGTCACAGATACGCAGTATTTT. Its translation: CASSFLGLAGGMQVTDTQYF.

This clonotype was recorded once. The CDR3 region has the DNA TGTGCCACCAGTGATTCCAGAGGGAATGAGCAGTTCTTC. Its protein is CATSDSRGNEQFF. This chain connects TRBV24-1 to TRBJ2-1, with D perhaps TRBD2 (5 bases). CDR3 length: 13 residues. The germline gives CDR1 KGHDR, CDR2 SFDVKD. With 2 bases removed from V and 7 bases from J, the gap between germline ends came to 8 bases.

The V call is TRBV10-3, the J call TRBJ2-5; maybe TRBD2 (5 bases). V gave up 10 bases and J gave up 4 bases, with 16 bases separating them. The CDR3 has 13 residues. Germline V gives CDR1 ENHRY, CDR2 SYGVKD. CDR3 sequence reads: CATQAGGRETQYF. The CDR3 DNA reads TGTGCCACCCAGGCGGGTGGGCGAGAGACCCAGTACTTC.

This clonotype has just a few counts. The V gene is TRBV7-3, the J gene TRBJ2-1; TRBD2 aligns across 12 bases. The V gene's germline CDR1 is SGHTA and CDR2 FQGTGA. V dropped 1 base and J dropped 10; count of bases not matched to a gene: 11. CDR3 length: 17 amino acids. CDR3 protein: CASSLIYSTSGGREQFF. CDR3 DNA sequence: TGTGCCAGCAGCTTAATATACTCCACTAGCGGGGGGAGGGAGCAGTTCTTC.

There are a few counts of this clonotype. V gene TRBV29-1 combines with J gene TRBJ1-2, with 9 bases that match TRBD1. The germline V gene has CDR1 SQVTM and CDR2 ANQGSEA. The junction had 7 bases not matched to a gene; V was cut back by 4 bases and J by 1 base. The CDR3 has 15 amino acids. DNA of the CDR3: TGCAGCGTTGGACTGACAGGGGGAGGTAACTATGGCTACACCTTC. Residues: CSVGLTGGGNYGYTF. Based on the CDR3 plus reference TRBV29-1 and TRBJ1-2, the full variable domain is SAVISQKPSRDICQRGTSLTIQCQVDSQVTMMFWYRQQPGQSLTLIATANQGSEATYESGFVIDKFPISRPNLTFSTLTVSNMSPEDSSIYLCSVGLTGGGNYGYTFGSGTRLTVV.

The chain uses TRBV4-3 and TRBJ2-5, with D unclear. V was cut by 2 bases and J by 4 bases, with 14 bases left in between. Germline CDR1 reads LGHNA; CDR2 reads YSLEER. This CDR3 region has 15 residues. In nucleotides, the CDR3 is TGCGCCAGCAGCCAAACCCACGAAAATCTAGAGACCCAGTACTTC. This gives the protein CASSQTHENLETQYF.

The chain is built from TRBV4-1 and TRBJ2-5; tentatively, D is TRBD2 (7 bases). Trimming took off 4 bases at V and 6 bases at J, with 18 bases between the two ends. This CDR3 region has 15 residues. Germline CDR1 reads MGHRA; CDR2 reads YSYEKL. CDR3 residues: CASSPFRGGPQTQYF. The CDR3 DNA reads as TGCGCCAGCAGCCCGTTTAGGGGGGGGCCTCAGACCCAGTACTTC.

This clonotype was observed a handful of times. CDR3 nucleotides: TGTGCCAGCAGTTTAAATTATCGGCAGCAGGGGTCCAATGAGCAGTTCTTC. Protein sequence: CASSLNYRQQGSNEQFF. V is TRBV27 and J is TRBJ2-1; a weak D match, TRBD1 (6 bases). CDR3 length: 17 amino acids. CDR1 and CDR2 (germline): MNHEY, SMNVEV (reference sequence). V gave up 2 bases and J gave up 6 bases, with 20 bases separating them.

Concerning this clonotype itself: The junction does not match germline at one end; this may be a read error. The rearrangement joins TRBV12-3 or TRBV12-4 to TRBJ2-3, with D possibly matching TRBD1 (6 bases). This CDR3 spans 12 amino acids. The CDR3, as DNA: TGTGCCAGCAGTTTTAGGACAGATACGGAGTATTTT. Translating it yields CASSFRTDTEYF.

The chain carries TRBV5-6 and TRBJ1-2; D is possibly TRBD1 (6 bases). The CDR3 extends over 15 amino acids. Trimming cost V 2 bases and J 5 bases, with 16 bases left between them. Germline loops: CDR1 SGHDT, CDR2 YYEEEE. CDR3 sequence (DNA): TGTGCCAGCAGCTTTAGTGGACAGCGACAATATGGCTACACCTTC. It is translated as CASSFSGQRQYGYTF.

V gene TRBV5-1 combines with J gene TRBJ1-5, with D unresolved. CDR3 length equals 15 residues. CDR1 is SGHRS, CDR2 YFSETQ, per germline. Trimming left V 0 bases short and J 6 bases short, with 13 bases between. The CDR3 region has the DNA TGCGCCAGCAGCTTGGGTGGGTTACCCCTTCAGCCCCAGCATTTT. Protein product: CASSLGGLPLQPQHF. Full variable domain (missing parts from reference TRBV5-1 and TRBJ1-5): KAGVTQTPRYLIKTRGQQVTLSCSPISGHRSVSWYQQTPGQGLQFLFEYFSETQRNKGNFPGRFSGRQFSNSRSEMNVSTLELGDSALYLCASSLGGLPLQPQHFGDGTRLSIL.

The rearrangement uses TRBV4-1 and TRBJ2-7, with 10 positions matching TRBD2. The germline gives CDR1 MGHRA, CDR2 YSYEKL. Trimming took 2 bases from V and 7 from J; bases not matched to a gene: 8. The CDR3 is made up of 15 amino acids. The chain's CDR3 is CASSQPTSGVDEQYF. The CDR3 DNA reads TGCGCCAGCAGCCAACCCACTAGCGGGGTCGATGAGCAGTACTTC.

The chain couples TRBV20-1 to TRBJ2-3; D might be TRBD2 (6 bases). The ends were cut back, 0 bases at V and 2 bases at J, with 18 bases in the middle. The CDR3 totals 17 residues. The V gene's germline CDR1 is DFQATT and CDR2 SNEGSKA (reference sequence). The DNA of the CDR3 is TGCAGTGCTAGAGATCCCGGCCAGGGAGGCGTCACAGATACGCAGTATTTT. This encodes CSARDPGQGGVTDTQYF.

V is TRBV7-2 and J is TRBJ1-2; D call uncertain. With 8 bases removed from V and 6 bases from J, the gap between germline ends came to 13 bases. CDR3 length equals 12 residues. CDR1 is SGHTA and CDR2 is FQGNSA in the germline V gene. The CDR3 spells CASGRVGDGYTF. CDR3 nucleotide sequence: TGTGCCAGCGGGAGGGTTGGAGATGGCTACACCTTC.

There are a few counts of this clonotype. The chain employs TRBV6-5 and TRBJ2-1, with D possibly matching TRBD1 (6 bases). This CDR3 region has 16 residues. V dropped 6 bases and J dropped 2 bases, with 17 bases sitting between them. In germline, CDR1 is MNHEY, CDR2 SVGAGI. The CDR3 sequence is CASRTQGKRPYNEQFF. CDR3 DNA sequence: TGTGCCAGCAGAACACAGGGAAAACGCCCCTACAATGAGCAGTTCTTC.

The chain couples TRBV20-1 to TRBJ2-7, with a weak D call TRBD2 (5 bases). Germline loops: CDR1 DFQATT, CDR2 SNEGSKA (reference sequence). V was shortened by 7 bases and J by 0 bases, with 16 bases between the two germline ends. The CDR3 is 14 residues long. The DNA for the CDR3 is TGCAGTGGTAAGCCGAGCGGATCCTCCTACGAGCAGTACTTC. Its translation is CSGKPSGSSYEQYF.

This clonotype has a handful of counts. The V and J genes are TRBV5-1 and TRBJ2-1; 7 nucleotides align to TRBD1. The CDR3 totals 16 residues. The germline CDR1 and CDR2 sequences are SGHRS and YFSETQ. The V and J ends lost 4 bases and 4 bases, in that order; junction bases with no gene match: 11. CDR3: CASSRTPGQQYNEQFF. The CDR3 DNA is TGCGCCAGCAGCAGAACCCCGGGACAGCAGTACAATGAGCAGTTCTTC.

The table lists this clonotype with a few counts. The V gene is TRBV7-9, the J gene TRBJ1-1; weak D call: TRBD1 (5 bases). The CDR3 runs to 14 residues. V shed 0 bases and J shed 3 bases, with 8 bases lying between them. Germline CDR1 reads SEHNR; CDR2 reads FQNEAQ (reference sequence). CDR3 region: CASSLALGDTEAFF. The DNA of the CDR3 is TGTGCCAGCAGCTTAGCGCTAGGGGACACTGAAGCTTTCTTT. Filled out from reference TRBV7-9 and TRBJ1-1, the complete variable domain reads DTGVSQNPRHKITKRGQNVTFRCDPISEHNRLYWYRQTLGQGPEFLTYFQNEAQLEKSRLLSDRFSAERPKGSFSTLEIQRTEQGDSAMYLCASSLALGDTEAFFGQGTRLTVV.

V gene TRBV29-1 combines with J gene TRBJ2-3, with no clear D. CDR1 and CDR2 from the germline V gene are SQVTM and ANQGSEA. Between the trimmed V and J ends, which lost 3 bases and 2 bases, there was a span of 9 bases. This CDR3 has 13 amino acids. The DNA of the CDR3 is TGCAGCGTTGATCTTACTCTCACAGATACGCAGTATTTT. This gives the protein CSVDLTLTDTQYF.

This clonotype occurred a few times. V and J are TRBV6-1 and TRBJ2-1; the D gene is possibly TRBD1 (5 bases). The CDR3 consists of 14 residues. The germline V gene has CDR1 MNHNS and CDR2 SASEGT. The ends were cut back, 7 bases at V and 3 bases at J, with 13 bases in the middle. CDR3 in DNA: TGTGCCAGCAAAGGGGCGCCTAACTACAATGAGCAGTTCTTC. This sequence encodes CASKGAPNYNEQFF.

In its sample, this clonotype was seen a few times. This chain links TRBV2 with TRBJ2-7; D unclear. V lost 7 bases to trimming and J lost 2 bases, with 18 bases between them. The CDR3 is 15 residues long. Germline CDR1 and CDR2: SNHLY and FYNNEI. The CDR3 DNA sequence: TGTGCCAGCATATTAACTGGGAATAACCCCTACGAGCAGTACTTC. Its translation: CASILTGNNPYEQYF.

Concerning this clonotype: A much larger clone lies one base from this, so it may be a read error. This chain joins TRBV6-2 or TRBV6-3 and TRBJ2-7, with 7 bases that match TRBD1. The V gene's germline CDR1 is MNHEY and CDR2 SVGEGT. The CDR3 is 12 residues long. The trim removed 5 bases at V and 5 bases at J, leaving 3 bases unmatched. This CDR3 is CASSRDSDEQYF. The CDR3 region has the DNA TGTGCCAGCAGTCGGGACAGCGACGAGCAGTACTTC.

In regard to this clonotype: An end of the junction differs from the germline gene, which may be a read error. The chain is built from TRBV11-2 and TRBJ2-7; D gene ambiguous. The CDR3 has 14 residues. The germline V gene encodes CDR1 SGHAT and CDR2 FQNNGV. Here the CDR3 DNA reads TGTGCCAGCAGCTTAGAGGGCAGCTCCGACGAGCAGTACTTC. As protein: CASSLEGSSDEQYF.

This CDR3 is CASSLAAPDDTQYF. The CDR3 DNA reads as TGTGCCAGCAGTTTAGCCGCCCCCGATGATACGCAGTATTTT. The chain has TRBV27 and TRBJ2-3; D unclear. The V end lost 2 bases, the J end lost 6 bases, and 12 bases lay between the germline ends. This CDR3 is 14 amino acids long. Germline values: CDR1 MNHEY, CDR2 SMNVEV (reference sequence).

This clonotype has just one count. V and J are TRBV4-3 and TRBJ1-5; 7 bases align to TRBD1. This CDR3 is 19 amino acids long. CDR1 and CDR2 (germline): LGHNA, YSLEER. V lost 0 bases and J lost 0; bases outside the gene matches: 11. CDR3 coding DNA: TGCGCCAGCAGCCAAGACCCCGCAGGGGGTGACGTTAGCAATCAGCCCCAGCATTTT. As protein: CASSQDPAGGDVSNQPQHF.

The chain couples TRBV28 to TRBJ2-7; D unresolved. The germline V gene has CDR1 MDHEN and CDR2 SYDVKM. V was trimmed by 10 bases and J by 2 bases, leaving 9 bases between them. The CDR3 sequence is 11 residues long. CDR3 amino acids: CATERAYEQYF. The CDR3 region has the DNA TGTGCCACGGAGAGAGCCTACGAGCAGTACTTC. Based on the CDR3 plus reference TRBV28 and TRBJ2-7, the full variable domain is DVKVTQSSRYLVKRTGEKVFLECVQDMDHENMFWYRQDPGLGLRLIYFSYDVKMKEKGDIPEGYSVSREKKERFSLILESASTNQTSMYLCATERAYEQYFGPGTRLTVT.

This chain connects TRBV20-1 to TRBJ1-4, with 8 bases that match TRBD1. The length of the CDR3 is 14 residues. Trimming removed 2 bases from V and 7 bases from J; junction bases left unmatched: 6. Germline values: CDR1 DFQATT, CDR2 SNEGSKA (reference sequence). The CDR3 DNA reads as TGCAGTGCTAGACCAGGACAGGGTGGTGAAAAACTGTTTTTT. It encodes CSARPGQGGEKLFF.

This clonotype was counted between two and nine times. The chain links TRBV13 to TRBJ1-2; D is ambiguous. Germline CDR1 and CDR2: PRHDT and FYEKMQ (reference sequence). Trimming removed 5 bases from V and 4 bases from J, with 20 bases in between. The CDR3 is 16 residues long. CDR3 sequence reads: CASSPRSTRALYGYTF. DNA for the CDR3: TGTGCCAGCAGCCCCAGATCTACTCGTGCGCTCTATGGCTACACCTTC.

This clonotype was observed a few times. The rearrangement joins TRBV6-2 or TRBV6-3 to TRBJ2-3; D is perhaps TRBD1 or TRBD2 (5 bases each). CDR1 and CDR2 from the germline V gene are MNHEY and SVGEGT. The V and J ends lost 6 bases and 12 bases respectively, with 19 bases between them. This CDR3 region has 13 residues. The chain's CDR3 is CASSQGTATHQYF. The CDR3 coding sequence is TGTGCCAGCAGCCAAGGGACCGCTACTCACCAGTATTTT.